The T cell receptor beta chain under discussion was sequenced for a study of cytomegalovirus exposure and HLA in healthy donors. Broader study findings: Association of a missense DCLRE1C variant with TCR beta V- and J-gene trimming was reported in a later analysis.

Regarding this clone: The antigen is not known.

The germline V gene encodes CDR1 MDHEN and CDR2 SYDVKM. The CDR3 runs to 14 residues. With 6 bases clipped from V and 6 bases from J, the junction kept 7 bases outside the gene matches. Both 60 Vbeta primers and 13 Jbeta primers went into the PCR. Sequenced by immunoSEQ multiplex PCR; TCRdb stores in-frame clones only, minus some. The repertoire holds roughly 190,000 clones, with about 84% as singletons. Sequencing was done on a sample of PBMCs. The chain joins TRBV28 to TRBJ1-5; 8 bases agree with TRBD1. The TCR sequence derives from a man aged 45-60 years in good health and CMV-seronegative. CDR3 loop: CASRPGGSAQPQHF. The CDR3 DNA is TGTGCCAGCAGGCCAGGGGGCTCGGCTCAGCCCCAGCATTTT.